Listed below are T cell receptor beta chains from one sample, sequenced in a study of response to subunit inactivated influenza vaccine. TCRdb reanalysed the RT-PCR reads using MiXCR and keeps one entry per CDR3 protein. The data contain about 780,000 distinct CDR3 sequences, roughly 18% of them singletons. The source was PBMCs from blood, collected less than 6 days after vaccination. The receptor source for this set is a man between 45 and 60 years old who received an inactivated influenza vaccine. The CDR3 runs from the conserved cysteine through the conserved F or W. The D gene is left open where the match is weak. Clone size appears in some rows only: once, few, many, or a class for an expanded clone.

CDR3aa: CASSFLTGQLEETQYF
CDR3nt: TGTGCCAGCAGTTTCCTCACGGGACAGCTAGAAGAGACCCAGTACTTC
j_gene: TRBJ2-5
abundance: -
d_gene: TRBD1
v_gene: TRBV28

CDR3aa: CASSLVAGLNYGYTF
CDR3nt: TGTGCCAGCAGCTTGGTGGCAGGGCTTAACTATGGCTACACCTTC
j_gene: TRBJ1-2
abundance: few
d_gene: -
v_gene: TRBV5-4

CDR3aa: CASSSPDGAYEQYF
CDR3nt: TGTGCCAGCAGCTCCCCCGACGGAGCCTACGAGCAGTACTTC
j_gene: TRBJ2-7
abundance: -
d_gene: -
v_gene: TRBV5-8

CDR3aa: CASSSKTEAYEQYF
CDR3nt: TGTGCCAGCAGCTCAAAGACGGAAGCCTACGAGCAGTACTTC
j_gene: TRBJ2-7
abundance: -
d_gene: -
v_gene: TRBV7-2

CDR3aa: CASSLRDRGQETQYF
CDR3nt: TGTGCCAGCAGCTTGAGGGACAGGGGGCAAGAGACCCAGTACTTC
j_gene: TRBJ2-5
abundance: -
d_gene: TRBD1
v_gene: TRBV5-4

CDR3aa: CASSGLAGTGELFF
CDR3nt: TGCGCCAGCAGCGGACTAGCGGGTACCGGGGAGCTGTTTTTT
j_gene: TRBJ2-2
abundance: many
d_gene: TRBD2
v_gene: TRBV10-2

CDR3aa: CASSLGKGRVYNEQFF
CDR3nt: TGTGCCAGCAGTTTAGGGAAAGGGAGGGTCTACAATGAGCAGTTCTTC
j_gene: TRBJ2-1
abundance: few
d_gene: TRBD2
v_gene: TRBV12-3/TRBV12-4

CDR3aa: CAGQREPWNEQFF
CDR3nt: TGTGCCGGTCAGCGGGAGCCTTGGAATGAGCAGTTCTTC
j_gene: TRBJ2-1
abundance: -
d_gene: TRBD2
v_gene: TRBV10-3

CDR3aa: CASSRGGTGGGYEQYF
CDR3nt: TGTGCCAGCAGCCGAGGGGGGACAGGGGGCGGTTACGAGCAGTACTTC
j_gene: TRBJ2-7
abundance: -
d_gene: TRBD1
v_gene: TRBV4-2

CDR3aa: CASRPGLNQPQHF
CDR3nt: TGTGCCAGCAGACCAGGGTTAAACCAGCCCCAGCATTTT
j_gene: TRBJ1-5
abundance: -
d_gene: -
v_gene: TRBV6-6

CDR3aa: CASSSFAPGELFF
CDR3nt: TGTGCCAGCAGTTCCTTCGCTCCCGGGGAGCTGTTTTTT
j_gene: TRBJ2-2
abundance: few
d_gene: -
v_gene: TRBV12-3/TRBV12-4

CDR3aa: CASSYSIDTGELFF
CDR3nt: TGTGCCAGCAGTTACTCGATAGACACCGGGGAGCTGTTTTTT
j_gene: TRBJ2-2
abundance: many
d_gene: -
v_gene: TRBV6-2/TRBV6-3

CDR3aa: CSAGRVSSYEQYF
CDR3nt: TGCAGTGCTGGAAGGGTTAGCTCCTACGAGCAGTACTTC
j_gene: TRBJ2-7
abundance: many
d_gene: -
v_gene: TRBV20-1

CDR3aa: CASSLTWTDTQYF
CDR3nt: TGTGCCAGCAGTCTAACCTGGACAGATACGCAGTATTTT
j_gene: TRBJ2-3
abundance: -
d_gene: -
v_gene: TRBV27

CDR3aa: CASSLFPSGSSYEQYF
CDR3nt: TGTGCCAGCAGTTTATTTCCTAGCGGGAGCTCCTACGAGCAGTACTTC
j_gene: TRBJ2-7
abundance: -
d_gene: TRBD2
v_gene: TRBV12-3/TRBV12-4

CDR3aa: CATSDLQRTDTQYF
CDR3nt: TGTGCCACCAGTGATTTGCAACGGACAGATACGCAGTATTTT
j_gene: TRBJ2-3
abundance: -
d_gene: -
v_gene: TRBV24-1

CDR3aa: CASSQDRGTSGGLNEQYF
CDR3nt: TGCGCCAGCAGCCAAGATAGGGGAACTAGCGGGGGGCTCAACGAGCAGTACTTC
j_gene: TRBJ2-7
abundance: few
d_gene: TRBD2
v_gene: TRBV4-1

CDR3aa: CASSLGVRDEQYF
CDR3nt: TGTGCCAGCAGTTTGGGGGTTCGGGACGAGCAGTACTTC
j_gene: TRBJ2-7
abundance: -
d_gene: -
v_gene: TRBV12-3/TRBV12-4

CDR3aa: CASSYFSGTYEQYF
CDR3nt: TGTGCCAGCAGTTATTTCTCCGGCACCTACGAGCAGTACTTC
j_gene: TRBJ2-7
abundance: -
d_gene: -
v_gene: TRBV28

CDR3aa: CSARDLRGQETQYF
CDR3nt: TGCAGTGCTAGAGATCTTCGTGGCCAAGAGACCCAGTACTTC
j_gene: TRBJ2-5
abundance: many
d_gene: -
v_gene: TRBV20-1

CDR3aa: CANSPRTGLHTEAFF
CDR3nt: TGCGCCAACAGCCCTCGGACAGGGCTGCACACTGAAGCTTTCTTT
j_gene: TRBJ1-1
abundance: -
d_gene: TRBD1
v_gene: TRBV5-1

CDR3aa: CASSPTRDNKNIQYF
CDR3nt: TGCGCCAGCAGCCCAACCCGGGACAACAAAAACATTCAGTACTTC
j_gene: TRBJ2-4
abundance: -
d_gene: -
v_gene: TRBV5-1

CDR3aa: CASSLWGGENTEAFF
CDR3nt: TGCGCCAGCAGCTTGTGGGGGGGCGAGAACACTGAAGCTTTCTTT
j_gene: TRBJ1-1
abundance: few
d_gene: -
v_gene: TRBV5-1

CDR3aa: CASSEALLAGVADTQYF
CDR3nt: TGTGCCAGCAGTGAAGCCCTACTAGCGGGAGTTGCAGATACGCAGTATTTT
j_gene: TRBJ2-3
abundance: -
d_gene: TRBD2
v_gene: TRBV6-1

CDR3aa: CSASLGQISNQPQHF
CDR3nt: TGCAGTGCTAGCCTAGGACAGATTAGCAATCAGCCCCAGCATTTT
j_gene: TRBJ1-5
abundance: many
d_gene: -
v_gene: TRBV20-1

CDR3aa: CASSTGGNTEAFF
CDR3nt: TGTGCCAGCAGCACGGGGGGGAACACTGAAGCTTTCTTT
j_gene: TRBJ1-1
abundance: few
d_gene: -
v_gene: TRBV7-9

CDR3aa: CASLPIGGGGYTF
CDR3nt: TGTGCCAGCCTACCCATCGGGGGGGGTGGCTACACCTTC
j_gene: TRBJ1-2
abundance: many
d_gene: -
v_gene: TRBV12-3/TRBV12-4

CDR3aa: CSAEDSKNIQYF
CDR3nt: TGCAGTGCTGAGGACAGCAAAAACATTCAGTACTTC
j_gene: TRBJ2-4
abundance: -
d_gene: -
v_gene: TRBV20-1

CDR3aa: CASSLAQAAYEQYF
CDR3nt: TGTGCCAGCAGCTTAGCACAGGCAGCGTACGAGCAGTACTTC
j_gene: TRBJ2-7
abundance: -
d_gene: -
v_gene: TRBV7-2

CDR3aa: CASSLRGVNEQYF
CDR3nt: TGTGCCAGCAGCTTGAGGGGGGTCAACGAGCAGTACTTC
j_gene: TRBJ2-7
abundance: few
d_gene: -
v_gene: TRBV7-2

CDR3aa: CASSSSGPVGNEQFF
CDR3nt: TGTGCCAGCAGTTCAAGCGGCCCCGTAGGGAATGAGCAGTTCTTC
j_gene: TRBJ2-1
abundance: -
d_gene: -
v_gene: TRBV28

CDR3aa: CASSYNGYHTDTQYF
CDR3nt: TGTGCCAGCAGTTACAACGGCTACCACACAGATACGCAGTATTTT
j_gene: TRBJ2-3
abundance: few
d_gene: -
v_gene: TRBV6-5

CDR3aa: CASSLDLVSSYNEQFF
CDR3nt: TGCGCCAGCAGCTTGGATCTGGTAAGCTCCTACAATGAGCAGTTCTTC
j_gene: TRBJ2-1
abundance: -
d_gene: -
v_gene: TRBV5-1

CDR3aa: CAIGSRVGTGELFF
CDR3nt: TGTGCCATCGGAAGTAGGGTGGGCACCGGGGAGCTGTTTTTT
j_gene: TRBJ2-2
abundance: few
d_gene: -
v_gene: TRBV24-1

CDR3aa: CASSLGTGKDEQYF
CDR3nt: TGCGCCAGCAGCCTCGGGACAGGGAAAGACGAGCAGTACTTC
j_gene: TRBJ2-7
abundance: few
d_gene: TRBD1
v_gene: TRBV5-1

CDR3aa: CSARGALGSGRDDTQYF
CDR3nt: TGCAGTGCTAGAGGGGCCCTCGGGAGCGGGAGGGATGATACGCAGTATTTT
j_gene: TRBJ2-3
abundance: -
d_gene: TRBD2
v_gene: TRBV20-1

CDR3aa: CASSLIATTQYF
CDR3nt: TGTGCCAGCAGTTTAATAGCAACTACGCAGTATTTT
j_gene: TRBJ2-3
abundance: -
d_gene: -
v_gene: TRBV12-3/TRBV12-4

CDR3aa: CASSFRTDFSYEQYF
CDR3nt: TGTGCCAGCAGCTTTAGGACAGATTTCTCCTACGAGCAGTACTTC
j_gene: TRBJ2-7
abundance: -
d_gene: -
v_gene: TRBV7-6

CDR3aa: CASSLQGDNSPLHF
CDR3nt: TGCGCCAGCAGCTTACAGGGCGATAATTCACCCCTCCACTTT
j_gene: TRBJ1-6
abundance: few
d_gene: -
v_gene: TRBV5-1

CDR3aa: CSVIRGARETQYF
CDR3nt: TGCAGTGTGATACGGGGGGCGCGGGAGACCCAGTACTTC
j_gene: TRBJ2-5
abundance: -
d_gene: -
v_gene: TRBV20-1

CDR3aa: CGSSLAPDTSGRAFEQYF
CDR3nt: TGTGGCAGCAGCTTAGCCCCAGACACTAGCGGGAGGGCCTTTGAGCAGTACTTC
j_gene: TRBJ2-7
abundance: -
d_gene: TRBD2
v_gene: TRBV7-6

CDR3aa: CSRGGQGNYEQYF
CDR3nt: TGCAGTCGGGGGGGGCAGGGAAACTACGAGCAGTACTTC
j_gene: TRBJ2-7
abundance: -
d_gene: TRBD2
v_gene: TRBV20-1

CDR3aa: CASSTIIYPAGELFF
CDR3nt: TGTGCCAGCAGCACAATAATCTATCCCGCCGGGGAGCTGTTTTTT
j_gene: TRBJ2-2
abundance: -
d_gene: -
v_gene: TRBV12-3/TRBV12-4

CDR3aa: CASSQDSDYSNEQFF
CDR3nt: TGCGCCAGCAGCCAAGACTCCGACTACAGCAATGAGCAGTTCTTC
j_gene: TRBJ2-1
abundance: few
d_gene: -
v_gene: TRBV4-3

CDR3aa: CASRYRHLNTGELFF
CDR3nt: TGTGCCAGCAGGTACCGACACCTGAACACCGGGGAGCTGTTTTTT
j_gene: TRBJ2-2
abundance: -
d_gene: -
v_gene: TRBV28

CDR3aa: CATSMRRDQETQYF
CDR3nt: TGTGCCACCAGCATGCGCAGGGACCAAGAGACCCAGTACTTC
j_gene: TRBJ2-5
abundance: few
d_gene: -
v_gene: TRBV15

CDR3aa: CASSSATSRTGGRNTEAFF
CDR3nt: TGCGCCAGCAGCTCGGCGACGAGTCGGACAGGGGGCAGGAACACTGAAGCTTTCTTT
j_gene: TRBJ1-1
abundance: few
d_gene: TRBD1
v_gene: TRBV5-1